This entry features one T cell receptor (beta chain) sequence. The specificity of this receptor is unknown. The input lacks base qualities; no much larger clone sits a single base away. CDR1 GTSNPN and CDR2 SVGIG are derived from the germline V gene (reference sequence). The CDR3, cysteine through phenylalanine, is 15 amino acids long. The DNA shown is the 45-base CDR3, in frame from base 1. Relative to germline, V is 2 bases shorter and J is 3 bases shorter, with 13 bases between their ends. This specimen comes from a study of T cell changes during pregnancy in multiple sclerosis (dated by TCRdb to between 2018 and 2020). Concerning the study at large: In women with multiple sclerosis, the researchers looked at how the T cell repertoire shifted as pregnancy progressed.

The library relied on the immunoSEQ multiplex PCR assay. In TCRdb, the immuneACCESS table is reduced to in-frame sequences with V and J assigned. These tables do not hold every clone; where another copy was compared, an unresolved V gene accounts for under half, and the others remain unexplained. The sample profile shows over 25,000 clones; roughly 91% of them were found once. The ten most abundant clones make up around 0.45% of the sample. The receptor was derived from a female donor with multiple sclerosis, enrolled in a pregnancy study. The sequencing here drew on CD4+ T cells from peripheral blood mononuclear cells, taken in the second trimester of pregnancy. The chain couples TRBV30 to TRBJ2-2; TRBD2 is a weak D gene call, 6 bases matching. The bases read TGTGCCTGGAGTTTGGGCGGGACTTACACCGGGGAGCTGTTTTTT. Translated, this gives CAWSLGGTYTGELFF.